The rows below give T cell receptor beta chains drawn from one sample of a study of OX40 agonist ivuxolimab in advanced cancers. Profiling relied on immunoSEQ multiplex PCR, and the TCRdb table lists in-frame clones only, not all of them. Of 20,000 to 25,000 clones detected, around 84% appear once; the ten largest clones hold roughly 27%. The sequencing used CD4+ or CD8+ T cells sorted from blood, collected in a trial of the OX40 agonist ivuxolimab. The receptors derive from an adult with an advanced solid tumor such as melanoma, head and neck, liver or kidney cancer. Each CDR3 is given with its conserved first and last residue. The D gene is left open where the match is weak. Expanded clones get a size class; other rows say once, few or many, or leave the size out.

TGTGCCAGCAGCCATCTCCGGGCCCGGGGCAACAAGGAGACCCAGTACTTC	CASSHLRARGNKETQYF	TRBJ2-5	.	TRBV14	.
TGTGCCAGCACTCCGGGACTAGGAGGCTACGAGCAGTACTTC	CASTPGLGGYEQYF	TRBJ2-7	TRBD2	TRBV28	once
TGTGCCAGCAGCCAAGATCTACTGGGGGCGGGCAATCAGCCCCAGCATTTT	CASSQDLLGAGNQPQHF	TRBJ1-5	.	TRBV4-2	.
TGCGCCAGCAGCAGTGGGACCAGAACAGATACGCAGTATTTT	CASSSGTRTDTQYF	TRBJ2-3	.	TRBV5-1	.
TGTGCCTGGAGTTGGACAACCACTAATGAAAAACTGTTTTTT	CAWSWTTTNEKLFF	TRBJ1-4	.	TRBV30	.
TGTGCCAGCAACCTACTAGCGCCTCCTGGATCAGATACGCAGTATTTT	CASNLLAPPGSDTQYF	TRBJ2-3	TRBD2	TRBV7-2	medium-sized
TGCGCCAGCAGCCAATGGACTGGCGGTGCTAGCACAGATACGCAGTATTTT	CASSQWTGGASTDTQYF	TRBJ2-3	.	TRBV4-1	.
TGTGCCAGCAGCGTAGCCGGTAGCGGGAGGATACCGAGCTCCTACAATGAGCAGTTCTTC	CASSVAGSGRIPSSYNEQFF	TRBJ2-1	TRBD2	TRBV9	.
TGTGCCTGGAGCGGACCGGAGGACGAGCAGTACTTC	CAWSGPEDEQYF	TRBJ2-7	.	TRBV30	.
TGTGCCAGCAGCGCGGGACTAGCGGGAGACAATGAGCAGTTCTTC	CASSAGLAGDNEQFF	TRBJ2-1	TRBD2	TRBV9	.
TGTGCCAGCAGCTCAGCCAACACGGGGGCGCAGTATTTT	CASSSANTGAQYF	TRBJ2-3	.	TRBV5-4	.
TGCGCCAGCAGCCCCGTATTGCGGACGGACTACGAGCAGTACTTC	CASSPVLRTDYEQYF	TRBJ2-7	.	TRBV4-1	few
TGTGCCAGCAGCCACGGACAGGGCGCAGATACGCAGTATTTT	CASSHGQGADTQYF	TRBJ2-3	TRBD1	TRBV7-9	.
TGTGCCAGCAGTCCGGGGCCCGGTGGCTACACCTTC	CASSPGPGGYTF	TRBJ1-2	.	TRBV6-5	.
TGCGCCAGCAGTGAGTCCCCCACGGGGGAATTATATGGCTACACCTTC	CASSESPTGELYGYTF	TRBJ1-2	.	TRBV10-2	.
TGTGCCAGCAGCGGAATAGCGGGAGGGCCAAATGAGCAGTTCTTC	CASSGIAGGPNEQFF	TRBJ2-1	TRBD2	TRBV5-4	.
TGTGCCAGCAGCCCGGGTGGCTACGAGCAGTACTTC	CASSPGGYEQYF	TRBJ2-7	.	TRBV5-4	.
TGTGCCAGCAGTTGGGCCCTCTCGAGCTCCTACAATGAGCAGTTCTTC	CASSWALSSSYNEQFF	TRBJ2-1	.	TRBV28	.
TGTGCCAGCAGCGTAGGACACAACTACGAGCAGTACTTC	CASSVGHNYEQYF	TRBJ2-7	.	TRBV9	.
TGTGCCAGCAGTTACTCCCCCTGGGGGTCCAATGAGCAGTTCTTC	CASSYSPWGSNEQFF	TRBJ2-1	.	TRBV6-5	.
TGCAGCCAAGAAAGCGTTAACACAGATACGCAGTATTTT	CSQESVNTDTQYF	TRBJ2-3	.	TRBV29-1	.
TGTGCCAGCAGTCCGTGGACTAGCGGGAGGTTAAATGAGCAGTTCTTC	CASSPWTSGRLNEQFF	TRBJ2-1	TRBD2	TRBV27	.
TGTGCCAGCAGCTCTCCACAGGGGGTATTATTGACTAATGAAAAACTGTTTTTT	CASSSPQGVLLTNEKLFF	TRBJ1-4	TRBD1	TRBV7-9	once
TGTGCCAGCAGTTACCGTTTGAAACCGCGAGATACCTACGAGCAGTACTTC	CASSYRLKPRDTYEQYF	TRBJ2-7	.	TRBV27	few
TGTGCCAGCAGCGCCACAGGGTACTCCTACGAGCAGTACTTC	CASSATGYSYEQYF	TRBJ2-7	.	TRBV28	.
TGTGCCTGGGGACTAGCGAATGAGCAGTTCTTC	CAWGLANEQFF	TRBJ2-1	TRBD2	TRBV30	few
TGTGCCAGTAGTTTTGGACAGGGGTCCTACGAGCAGTACTTC	CASSFGQGSYEQYF	TRBJ2-7	TRBD1	TRBV19	.
TGTGCCAGCAGTTCGGGGACTAGCGGGAGAAAGGAGCAGTACTTC	CASSSGTSGRKEQYF	TRBJ2-7	TRBD2	TRBV27	few
TGTGCCAGCAGTTTAGATGGGACTAGCGGGTCGTACAATGAGCAGTTCTTC	CASSLDGTSGSYNEQFF	TRBJ2-1	TRBD2	TRBV28	.
TGTGCCAGCAGCCCCGTCGGGAGGCCATCCTACAATGAGCAGTTCTTC	CASSPVGRPSYNEQFF	TRBJ2-1	TRBD2	TRBV7-6	few